This TCR beta chain was identified during a study of cytomegalovirus exposure and HLA in healthy donors. Comments on this clone: Its antigen is not known.

The CDR3 runs 18 residues. J lost 0 bases, V lost 2 bases, and 8 bases had no gene match. Germline V CDR1 and CDR2: SGHAT, FQNNGV. General observations from the study: Specificity of a few CMV-associated chains for CMV antigens was verified in vitro.

Clones were sequenced by immunoSEQ multiplex PCR, and TCRdb holds only the in-frame ones, with some missing. The data show 65,000 or so clones, over 85% seen once. The rearrangement uses TRBV11-2 and TRBJ2-2; 8 bases are shared with TRBD1. The specimen sequenced was PBMCs. This sequence was found in a man between 18 and 29 years old in good health and CMV-seropositive. The CDR3 is CASSLNGRTGSNTGELFF. In nucleotides, the CDR3 is TGTGCCAGCAGCTTAAATGGGAGGACAGGGTCGAACACCGGGGAGCTGTTTTTT.